A selection of T cell receptor beta chains follows, all from one sample in a study of blood T cell repertoires in COVID-19. Measured with immunoSEQ multiplex PCR; TCRdb has only the in-frame clones, and not every one. The table records approximately 480,000 clones, 89% of them present only once. Sequences were obtained from peripheral blood. All receptors derive from a man aged 18 to 30 with COVID-19, enrolled during active disease. Both conserved end residues are part of each CDR3. D genes are given only for firm matches. Size tells how often a clone was seen (once, few, many) or the class of an expanded clone, and some rows leave it out.

j_call d_call v_call clone_size cdr3_aa cdr3_nt
TRBJ2-1 . TRBV4-1 . CASSHGGAYNEQFF TGCGCCAGCAGCCATGGCGGGGCCTACAATGAGCAGTTCTTC
TRBJ1-2 TRBD1 TRBV19 . CASSARQGLGGYTF TGTGCCAGTAGTGCCAGACAGGGGCTCGGTGGCTACACCTTC
TRBJ1-3 . TRBV19 . CASAFAYPGNTIYF TGTGCCAGTGCATTTGCGTACCCTGGAAACACCATATATTTT
TRBJ2-1 TRBD2 TRBV2 . CASRARGLADNEQFF TGTGCCAGCAGGGCTCGGGGACTAGCGGACAATGAGCAGTTCTTC
TRBJ2-2 TRBD1 TRBV9 . CASSAGQGVAGELFF TGTGCCAGCAGCGCCGGACAGGGGGTAGCCGGGGAGCTGTTTTTT
TRBJ2-1 TRBD1 TRBV2 . CASSEDRGSNNEQFF TGTGCCAGCAGTGAAGACAGGGGTAGTAACAATGAGCAGTTCTTC
TRBJ2-3 TRBD2 TRBV2 . CASGRLAGVGDTQYF TGTGCCAGCGGCAGACTAGCGGGAGTAGGAGATACGCAGTATTTT
TRBJ2-1 . TRBV24-1 . CATSDSSRGSYNEQFF TGTGCCACCAGTGATTCCTCCCGGGGTTCTTACAATGAGCAGTTCTTC
TRBJ1-2 TRBD1 TRBV10-3 . CAISPRDRVRGYTF TGTGCCATCAGTCCCAGGGACAGGGTCCGTGGCTACACCTTC
TRBJ2-7 . TRBV25-1 . CASSAADNSYEQYF TGTGCCAGCAGTGCGGCCGACAATTCCTACGAGCAGTACTTC
TRBJ1-2 . TRBV20-1 . CSAADGYGYTF TGCAGTGCTGCGGATGGGTATGGCTACACCTTC
TRBJ1-1 TRBD1 TRBV13 few CASRTGALWDEAFF TGTGCCAGCAGGACAGGGGCCCTGTGGGATGAAGCTTTCTTT
TRBJ1-2 . TRBV5-8 once CASIRGFYGYTF TGTGCCAGCATTAGGGGGTTTTATGGCTACACCTTC
TRBJ1-6 . TRBV6-5 . CASSSKGQWEYSPLHF TGTGCCAGCAGTTCAAAGGGGCAGTGGGAATATTCACCCCTCCACTTT
TRBJ1-2 TRBD1 TRBV30 . CAFEGQGNVGYTF TGTGCCTTTGAGGGACAGGGAAATGTTGGCTACACCTTC
TRBJ2-7 . TRBV11-3 . CASSFRSVHEQYF TGTGCCAGCAGCTTTAGGAGCGTCCACGAGCAGTACTTC
TRBJ2-1 TRBD1 TRBV19 . CASSRLRDRLSSYNEQFF TGTGCCAGTAGCCGTCTCCGGGACAGGTTGAGCTCCTACAATGAGCAGTTCTTC
TRBJ2-3 TRBD2 TRBV27 . CASSFAGGPGTDTQYF TGTGCCAGCAGTTTCGCGGGAGGGCCTGGCACAGATACGCAGTATTTT
TRBJ2-7 TRBD2 TRBV27 . CASSFRGLAVYEQYF TGTGCCAGCAGTTTTAGAGGACTAGCGGTATACGAGCAGTACTTC
TRBJ1-2 TRBD1 TRBV27 . CASSLYGTGPRGGYTF TGTGCCAGCAGTTTATATGGGACAGGTCCGCGAGGTGGCTACACCTTC
TRBJ1-5 . TRBV15 . CATSREGASNQPQHF TGTGCCACCAGCAGAGAGGGGGCGAGCAATCAGCCCCAGCATTTT
TRBJ2-7 TRBD1 TRBV19 . CASSQGTGGYEQYF TGTGCCAGTAGTCAAGGGACAGGGGGCTACGAGCAGTACTTC
TRBJ2-3 TRBD2 TRBV16 . CASSRGRASDTQYF TGTGCCAGCAGTCGCGGGAGGGCCTCAGATACGCAGTATTTT
TRBJ2-7 . TRBV2 . CASTPGGPPYEQYF TGTGCCAGCACCCCCGGAGGACCCCCCTACGAGCAGTACTTC
TRBJ2-6 . TRBV19 . CASSIPPGGAGANVLTF TGTGCCAGTAGTATACCCCCCGGAGGTGCTGGGGCCAACGTCCTGACTTTC
TRBJ1-1 . TRBV20-1 once CSASGTSGDTEAFF TGCAGTGCTAGTGGGACAAGCGGGGACACTGAAGCTTTCTTT
TRBJ2-3 TRBD2 TRBV7-3 . CASSLKLAGGPTDTQYF TGTGCCAGCAGCTTAAAATTAGCGGGAGGGCCAACAGATACGCAGTATTTT
TRBJ1-1 TRBD1 TRBV27 . CASSWAGGSEAFF TGTGCCAGCAGTTGGGCAGGGGGTTCTGAAGCTTTCTTT
TRBJ2-7 TRBD1 TRBV7-9 . CASSALGQVNPYEQYF TGTGCCAGCAGCGCCCTCGGACAGGTTAATCCCTACGAGCAGTACTTC
TRBJ2-7 . TRBV10-2 few CATSNASRLEQYF TGCGCCACCTCTAACGCTAGCCGACTCGAGCAGTACTTC
TRBJ2-5 TRBD2 TRBV5-5 . CASSLTSGNQETQYF TGTGCCAGCAGCTTGACTAGCGGGAATCAAGAGACCCAGTACTTC
TRBJ2-5 . TRBV30 . CAWSPLQGRETQYF TGTGCCTGGAGTCCCCTCCAGGGAAGGGAGACCCAGTACTTC
TRBJ1-5 . TRBV15 . CATSRGRGHFSNQPQHF TGTGCCACCAGCAGAGGAAGGGGACATTTTAGCAATCAGCCCCAGCATTTT
TRBJ2-5 . TRBV12-3/TRBV12-4 . CASSSPGETQYF TGTGCCAGCAGTTCCCCAGGGGAGACCCAGTACTTC
TRBJ2-7 . TRBV7-8 few CASSLRTEYEQYF TGTGCCAGCAGCCTCCGGACAGAGTACGAGCAGTACTTC
TRBJ2-3 TRBD2 TRBV19 . CASSIGLSGRAKDTQYF TGTGCCAGTAGTATAGGGCTTAGCGGGAGAGCAAAGGATACGCAGTATTTT
TRBJ2-1 TRBD1 TRBV16 . CASSHLTGGSYNEQFF TGTGCCAGCAGCCACCTTACAGGGGGCTCCTACAATGAGCAGTTCTTC
TRBJ1-6 . TRBV11-2 . CASSLDSSYNSPLHF TGTGCCAGCAGCTTGGACAGCTCCTATAATTCACCCCTCCACTTT
TRBJ2-3 . TRBV5-6 once CASSLFSADIGTDTQYF TGTGCCAGCAGCTTGTTTTCGGCGGATATAGGCACAGATACGCAGTATTTT
TRBJ2-1 TRBD2 TRBV5-1 . CASTAGGLRNEQFF TGCGCCAGCACAGCGGGAGGACTGCGGAATGAGCAGTTCTTC
TRBJ2-3 . TRBV6-5 . CASRRDFSTDTQYF TGTGCCAGCCGGCGCGACTTCAGCACAGATACGCAGTATTTT
TRBJ2-1 . TRBV2 once CASTRFGTPGNEQFF TGTGCCAGCACCCGGTTTGGGACACCCGGGAATGAGCAGTTCTTC
TRBJ2-4 . TRBV11-2 . CASSSIVGGPGCF TGTGCCAGCAGCTCAATCGTGGGCGGGCCGGGGTGCTTC
TRBJ2-1 TRBD2 TRBV2 . CASSLPTSGGHTGQFF TGTGCCAGCAGCCTCCCGACTAGCGGGGGACACACAGGGCAGTTCTTC
TRBJ1-1 . TRBV19 . CASRNLFTDTEAFF TGTGCCAGTAGGAACCTTTTTACAGACACTGAAGCTTTCTTT
TRBJ2-7 . TRBV3-1/TRBV3-2 few CASSQYYYEQYF TGTGCCAGCAGCCAATACTACTACGAGCAGTACTTC
TRBJ2-3 . TRBV29-1 once CSVMGLMETDTQYF TGCAGCGTTATGGGACTTATGGAGACAGATACGCAGTATTTT
TRBJ2-1 . TRBV2 . CATKTRSGNEQFF TGTGCCACCAAGACTAGGAGTGGCAATGAGCAGTTCTTC
TRBJ2-7 TRBD1 TRBV6-5 . CASREGQASSYEQYF TGTGCCAGCAGGGAGGGACAGGCTAGCTCCTACGAGCAGTACTTC
TRBJ2-1 TRBD1 TRBV6-6 . CASNGGTGAPYNEQFF TGTGCCAGCAACGGGGGGACAGGGGCCCCCTACAATGAGCAGTTCTTC
TRBJ2-1 . TRBV19 once CASSIVWSNNEQFF TGTGCCAGTAGTATAGTATGGAGCAACAATGAGCAGTTCTTC
TRBJ2-5 . TRBV23-1 . CASSQSRTEEETQYF TGCGCCAGCAGTCAATCAAGGACAGAAGAAGAGACCCAGTACTTC
TRBJ2-4 . TRBV12-3/TRBV12-4 . CASSFRNIQYF TGTGCCAGCAGTTTTAGAAACATTCAGTACTTC
TRBJ1-2 TRBD1 TRBV11-3 . CASSLLTGGAGHGYTF TGTGCCAGCAGCTTACTAACAGGGGGAGCTGGCCATGGCTACACCTTC
TRBJ1-3 . TRBV2 . CASSGDGFRNTIYF TGTGCCAGCAGTGGAGACGGGTTTAGAAACACCATATATTTT